This T cell receptor beta chain was recovered during a study of immune evolution from preneoplasia to lung adenocarcinoma. Across the study: HLA loss of heterozygosity: roughly 7.5% AIS, roughly 15% MIA, 30% to 35% ADC, none AAH.

Per germline, CDR1 KGHSH and CDR2 LQKENI. CDR3 length equals 15 residues. Trimming at V came to 3 bases and at J to 5 bases, leaving 10 bases not matched to a gene. Using immunoSEQ multiplex PCR, the repertoire was profiled, and TCRdb retains in-frame clones only, with some absent. The sample lists tens of thousands of clones; about 79% were seen once. Patients had resection in Japan or China between about 2014 and 2018. The V and J genes are TRBV18 and TRBJ2-7; the match to TRBD1 covers 7 bases. Sequencing was done on a sample of FFPE invasive lung adenocarcinoma tissue. The sequence was collected from a person between 55 and 70 years old with lung adenocarcinoma. The CDR3 nucleotides are TGTGCCAGCTCACCGTCACAGGGGCCTTTTGACGAGCAGTACTTC. Translated: CASSPSQGPFDEQYF.